One and the same sample provided the 28 T cell receptor beta chains below, sequenced in a study of shared clonotypes between healthy human individuals. Only in-frame clones appear in the TCRdb table, and some are missing; sequencing was by immunoSEQ multiplex PCR. The sample has approximately 440,000 clones; about 74% are singletons. The material sequenced was PBMCs. The source is a woman between 40 and 55 years old in good health. Some clones in this sample may be carry-over from other donors' samples.

This sequence joins TRBV5-1 and TRBJ2-1, with D possibly being TRBD1 (6 bases). This CDR3 is 16 amino acids long. V was shortened by 0 bases and J by 8 bases, with 18 bases between the two germline ends. The germline CDR1 and CDR2 sequences are SGHRS and YFSETQ. For the CDR3, the DNA is TGCGCCAGCAGCTTGGAATCTCGGGTCAGGACAGATGAGCAGTTCTTC. It specifies CASSLESRVRTDEQFF.

This rearrangement joins TRBV6-4 to TRBJ2-1; D is perhaps TRBD1 (6 bases). V gave up 3 bases and J gave up 8 bases, with 11 bases separating them. Germline V lookup: CDR1 MRHNA, CDR2 SNTAGT. The CDR3 is made up of 13 amino acids. CDR3 amino acids: CASSETGRDEQFF. Here the CDR3 DNA reads TGTGCCAGCAGTGAAACAGGGCGCGATGAGCAGTTCTTC.

The CDR3: CASSLFGDPSGNTIYF. CDR3 sequence (DNA): TGTGCCAGCAGTTTATTCGGTGACCCCTCTGGAAACACCATATATTTT. The V call is TRBV27, the J call TRBJ1-3, with D unclear. The CDR3 has 16 residues. The V gene's germline CDR1 is MNHEY and CDR2 SMNVEV (reference sequence). V was shortened by 1 base and J by 0 bases, with 10 bases between the two germline ends.

The rearrangement links TRBV30 to TRBJ2-5; D may be TRBD2 (5 bases). The J call is uncertain, as TRBJ2-7 better fits the DNA end. Germline V lookup: CDR1 GTSNPN, CDR2 SVGIG (reference sequence). The CDR3 spans 13 residues. DNA for the CDR3: TGTGCCTTCCGTCTGGAGGCCAGAAACGAGCAGTACTTC. It is translated as CAFRLEARNEQYF.

The chain is built from TRBV7-9 and TRBJ1-2; maybe TRBD1 (6 bases). The V and J ends lost 1 base and 4 bases respectively, with 13 bases between them. This CDR3 is 15 amino acids long. Germline V gene lookup returns CDR1 SEHNR and CDR2 FQNEAQ (reference sequence). CDR3 in amino acids: CASSLGPGTIYGYTF. CDR3 nucleotide sequence: TGTGCCAGCAGCTTAGGCCCCGGGACAATCTATGGCTACACCTTC.

Remarks on this clone: This may be a read error, as it is one base from a much larger clone. V is TRBV7-2 and J is TRBJ1-1, with D tentatively TRBD1 (5 bases). The CDR3 has 15 amino acids. CDR1 and CDR2 from the germline V gene are SGHTA and FQGNSA. The V gene lost 1 base and the J gene lost 1 base, with 10 bases spanning the gap. This CDR3 reads CASSLGYRRNTEAFF. Here the CDR3 DNA reads TGTGCCAGCAGCTTAGGGTACAGGAGGAACACTGAAGCTTTCTTT. Variable domain in full (rest from reference TRBV7-2 and TRBJ1-1): GAGVSQSPSNKVTEKGKDVELRCDPISGHTALYWYRQSLGQGLEFLIYFQGNSAPDKSGLPSDRFSAERTGGSVSTLTIQRTQQEDSAVYLCASSLGYRRNTEAFFGQGTRLTVV.

Concerning this clone: A far larger clone is a single base away, which makes a read error likely. The chain recombines TRBV6-5 with TRBJ1-5, with a tentative D call TRBD1 (6 bases). From germline, CDR1 is MNHEY and CDR2 SVGAGI. CDR3 size: 13 residues. The CDR3 coding sequence is TGTACCAGCAGTTGGGGGGCTAATCAGCCCCAGCATTTT. It translates to CTSSWGANQPQHF.

A note on this clone: This is likely an artifact of a read error, given a far larger clone one base away. This chain uses TRBV6-5 with TRBJ2-3; D remains ambiguous. In germline, CDR1 is MNHEY, CDR2 SVGAGI. V dropped 6 bases and J dropped 2 bases, with 6 bases sitting between them. The CDR3 extends over 12 amino acids. The CDR3: CASSQDTDTQYF. The DNA of the CDR3 is TGTGCCAGCAGCCAGGACACAGATACGCAGTATTTT.

In this sample, this clone turned up many times. Other DNA sequences in the same sample also yield this CDR3. The chain joins TRBV2 to TRBJ2-1, with D unresolved. The CDR3 contains 11 residues. The germline V and J ends were trimmed by 3 bases and 9 bases, with 6 bases remaining between them. Germline lookup yields CDR1 SNHLY and CDR2 FYNNEI. In DNA, the CDR3 is TGTGCCAGCAGTGAGGCTGTTGAGCAGTTCTTC. Amino acids: CASSEAVEQFF.

This chain uses TRBV29-1 with TRBJ2-7; tentatively, D is TRBD1 (5 bases). The CDR3 is made up of 16 amino acids. The V and J ends lost 2 bases and 2 bases respectively, with 19 bases between them. Germline V lookup: CDR1 SQVTM, CDR2 ANQGSEA. Here the CDR3 reads CSVELRTSGAAYEQYF. The CDR3, as DNA: TGCAGCGTTGAACTCCGAACGAGTGGGGCCGCCTACGAGCAGTACTTC.

For this clone: The sample has other DNA sequences that encode this CDR3 too. V and J are TRBV5-1 and TRBJ1-2, with no clear D. V shed 0 bases and J shed 2 bases, with 11 bases lying between them. Germline V gene data show CDR1 as SGHRS and CDR2 as YFSETQ. This CDR3 comprises 15 residues. The CDR3 protein is CASSLAGGSNYGYTF. The DNA of the CDR3 is TGCGCCAGCAGCTTGGCCGGCGGAAGCAACTATGGCTACACCTTC. Complete variable domain (other parts from reference TRBV5-1 and TRBJ1-2): KAGVTQTPRYLIKTRGQQVTLSCSPISGHRSVSWYQQTPGQGLQFLFEYFSETQRNKGNFPGRFSGRQFSNSRSEMNVSTLELGDSALYLCASSLAGGSNYGYTFGSGTRLTVV.

About this clone itself: This is likely a read error, given that the CDR3 carries no conserved phenylalanine or tryptophan at its end. This rearrangement joins TRBV19 to TRBJ2-2, with a possible D match to TRBD2 (5 bases). In germline, CDR1 is LNHDA, CDR2 SQIVND (reference sequence). Trimming pared 1 base from V and 5 bases from J, leaving 11 bases between. This CDR3 comprises 15 residues. CDR3 nucleotides: TGTGCCAGTAGTATAGCGGAGGAAGTGACCGGGGAGCTGTTTTCT. Its translation is CASSIAEEVTGELFS.

The chain links TRBV5-1 to TRBJ2-3; 7 positions match TRBD1. Trimming took 3 bases from V and 6 from J; bases not matched to a gene: 4. The germline V gene encodes CDR1 SGHRS and CDR2 YFSETQ. The CDR3 sequence is 13 residues long. Here the CDR3 DNA reads TGCGCCAGCAGCTGGGGGACAGTTGATACGCAGTATTTT. As protein: CASSWGTVDTQYF.

The chain combines TRBV6-5 with TRBJ1-2; no clear D gene. V dropped 2 bases and J dropped 4 bases, with 11 bases sitting between them. The CDR3 is 14 residues long. Germline CDR1 MNHEY, CDR2 SVGAGI. CDR3 DNA: TGTGCCAGCAGTTACCTGGGAGAGGGCTATGGCTACACCTTC. Translated, it gives CASSYLGEGYGYTF.

The chain employs TRBV30 and TRBJ2-5; 7 bases map to TRBD1. CDR1 GTSNPN and CDR2 SVGIG come from the germline V gene (reference sequence). Trimming cost V 2 bases and J 7 bases; bases outside gene matches: 7. This CDR3 spans 13 amino acids. This chain's CDR3 is CAWSLGPGGTQYF. CDR3 in DNA: TGTGCCTGGAGTCTGGGCCCAGGGGGGACCCAGTACTTC.

The V call is TRBV5-1, the J call TRBJ2-1; D might be TRBD2 (5 bases). Trimming took 1 base from V and 5 from J, leaving 10 bases between them. This CDR3 spans 14 amino acids. Germline CDR1 SGHRS, CDR2 YFSETQ. The CDR3 here is CASSLTRTNNEQFF. The DNA of the CDR3 is TGCGCCAGCAGCTTGACTAGAACTAACAATGAGCAGTTCTTC.

J is TRBJ1-2 and V is TRBV4-1; D is ambiguous. This CDR3 contains 14 residues. Germline V gene sequence: CDR1 MGHRA, CDR2 YSYEKL. V lost 6 bases and J lost 0, with 11 bases in between. CDR3 sequence reads: CASSSTWANYGYTF. DNA for the CDR3: TGCGCCAGCAGTTCCACTTGGGCTAACTATGGCTACACCTTC.

The chain is built from TRBV27 and TRBJ1-1; D is perhaps TRBD1 (5 bases). The germline CDR1 and CDR2 sequences are MNHEY and SMNVEV (reference sequence). V lost 5 bases and J 7 bases, leaving 20 bases between the germline ends. The CDR3 covers 15 residues. CDR3 in DNA: TGTGCCAGCAGTACTCCCCGACAGCCCATCTTTGAAGCTTTCTTT. As protein: CASSTPRQPIFEAFF.

This clone was detected a few times. As DNA, the CDR3 is TGTGCCAGCAGAACTAGCGGAGCGAACACCGGGGAGCTGTTTTTT. Its translation: CASRTSGANTGELFF. The chain joins TRBV9 to TRBJ2-2; 8 nucleotides align to TRBD2. This CDR3 has 15 amino acids. Germline V gene sequence: CDR1 SGDLS, CDR2 YYNGEE. V lost 5 bases and J lost 0; bases outside the gene matches: 3. The full variable domain, completed using reference TRBV9 and TRBJ2-2, is DSGVTQTPKHLITATGQRVTLRCSPRSGDLSVYWYQQSLDQGLQFLIQYYNGEERAKGNILERFSAQQFPDLHSELNLSSLELGDSALYFCASRTSGANTGELFFGEGSRLTVL.

Comment on this clone: A far larger clone is one base from this, pointing to a likely read error. The chain is built from TRBV7-2 and TRBJ1-5, with 7 bases aligning to TRBD1. The CDR3 length is 13 residues. The germline V gene has CDR1 SGHTA and CDR2 FQGNSA. The V gene end was trimmed by 3 bases and the J gene end by 5 bases; junction bases not matched to a gene: 1. CDR3 in DNA: TGTGCCAGCAGCTTCCAGGGGGATCAGCCCCAGCATTTT. It codes for CASSFQGDQPQHF.

This clone was detected a few times. A clone one base away is much larger, so this may be a read error. This chain uses TRBV5-4 with TRBJ2-2; tentative D call: TRBD2 (5 bases). V lost 0 bases to trimming and J lost 0 bases, with 15 bases between them. The V gene's germline CDR1 is SGHNT and CDR2 YYREEE (reference sequence). This CDR3 has 18 amino acids. In DNA form, the CDR3 reads TGTGCCAGCAGCTTGGGGTTCGGGATAGGATCGAACACCGGGGAGCTGTTTTTT. Protein sequence: CASSLGFGIGSNTGELFF.

The gene calls are TRBV5-1 and TRBJ2-3; no clear D. The CDR3 has 15 residues. V shed 1 base and J shed 0 bases, with 9 bases lying between them. Per germline, CDR1 SGHRS and CDR2 YFSETQ. DNA of the CDR3: TGCGCCAGCAGCTTGTATGGAGTCAGCACAGATACGCAGTATTTT. Amino acid sequence: CASSLYGVSTDTQYF.

The chain combines TRBV28 with TRBJ1-4; D is possibly TRBD1 (6 bases). V was pared by 1 base and J by 3 bases, with 15 bases between. The CDR3 is 17 residues long. Germline V CDR1 and CDR2: MDHEN, SYDVKM. CDR3 nucleotide sequence: TGTGCCAGCAGTTTATCCCGGCTACAGGGCGCTAATGAAAAACTGTTTTTT. Amino acids: CASSLSRLQGANEKLFF.

For this clone: A far larger clone is just one base off, so this is likely a read error. The same CDR3 is also encoded by other DNA sequences in this sample. The chain links TRBV28 to TRBJ1-2; unclear D gene. CDR1 and CDR2 from the germline V gene are MDHEN and SYDVKM. Trimming took 6 bases from V and 6 from J, leaving 14 bases between them. The CDR3 is 13 residues long. The CDR3 is CASSLTAIDGYTF. CDR3 bases: TGTGCCAGCAGCTTGACGGCTATAGATGGCTACACCTTC.

This chain uses TRBV9 with TRBJ1-1; D possibly corresponds to TRBD1 (6 bases). Germline V CDR1 and CDR2: SGDLS, YYNGEE. Trimming took off 0 bases at V and 3 bases at J, with 15 bases between the two ends. This CDR3 has 16 amino acids. This chain's CDR3 is CASSVEGEDLDTEAFF. The CDR3 nucleotides read TGTGCCAGCAGCGTAGAGGGGGAGGACCTTGACACTGAAGCTTTCTTT.

This clone was seen only a few times. This chain's CDR3 is CASSYSSSGNEQYF. CDR3 in DNA: TGTGCCAGCAGTTACTCTTCCTCCGGGAACGAGCAGTACTTC. The genes are TRBV6-6 and TRBJ2-7, with a possible D match to TRBD2 (5 bases). V lost 0 bases to trimming and J lost 5 bases, with 11 bases between them. The CDR3 is 14 residues long. The germline CDR1 and CDR2 sequences are MNHNY and SVGAGI (reference sequence).

This clone has only one observation. V and J are TRBV7-3 and TRBJ2-3; 7 bases fit TRBD2. This CDR3 spans 15 amino acids. Per the germline V gene, CDR1 is SGHTA and CDR2 is FQGTGA. V shed 5 bases and J 5 bases; nucleotides not matched to a gene: 10. This chain's CDR3 is CASSPRDLAGDTQYF. CDR3 DNA sequence: TGTGCCAGCAGCCCTAGGGATTTAGCGGGAGATACGCAGTATTTT. The full variable domain, in which reference TRBV7-3 and TRBJ2-3 provide the parts outside the CDR3, is GAGVSQTPSNKVTEKGKYVELRCDPISGHTALYWYRQSLGQGPEFLIYFQGTGAADDSGLPNDRFFAVRPEGSVSTLKIQRTERGDSAVYLCASSPRDLAGDTQYFGPGTRLTVL.

The gene calls are TRBV9 and TRBJ2-7; TRBD2 matches 13 bases. Per the germline V gene, CDR1 is SGDLS and CDR2 is YYNGEE. The J segment lost 3 bases and the V segment lost 7 bases, leaving 7 bases of the junction unmatched. The CDR3 length is 15 residues. The CDR3 loop is CASGRGTSGDYEQYF. In nucleotides, the CDR3 is TGTGCCAGCGGGAGGGGGACTAGCGGGGACTACGAGCAGTACTTC.